Many counts were recorded for the clone carrying this TCR beta chain. The CDR3 is 18 residues long. CDR1 and CDR2 (germline): SGHTA, FQGNSA. V dropped 1 base and J dropped 2; count of bases not matched to a gene: 10. Profiles of TCR beta VDJ and CDR3 were generated from a genomic DNA template. TCRdb re-derived calls from the reads in MiXCR, one entry per CDR3 protein. This table has about 270,000 distinct CDR3 sequences, roughly 50% appearing once. This entry belongs to a study of CD8+CD57+ T cells in acquired aplastic anemia. The source is a human donor with severe aplastic anemia or a healthy control (not recorded which). The chain employs TRBV7-2 and TRBJ2-5; 10 nucleotides match TRBD2. Material for sequencing was sorted CD4+, CD8+, or CD8+CD57+ T cells (not recorded which) from PBMCs. The CDR3 reads CASSLETSGLPGQETQYF. DNA of the CDR3: TGTGCCAGCAGCTTAGAGACTAGCGGGCTACCGGGGCAAGAGACCCAGTACTTC.